Sequencing of this TCR beta chain was carried out in a study of cytotoxic CD8 clonotypes in ibrutinib-treated CLL. Study overall: Of the patients, about a dozen were relapsed/refractory, about 15 treatment-naive and roughly 17 IGHV unmutated. Once patients had received a median around 12 months of treatment, range 6 to 36, response samples were obtained. Findings and caveats of the study: At progression, clonality fell back toward baseline after rising at ibrutinib response. Age-matched healthy donor levels were exceeded by baseline clonality, which tracked circulating CD8+ T-cell counts.

Germline CDR1 reads SEHNR; CDR2 reads FQNEAQ (reference sequence). The CDR3 loop spans 14 amino acids. After removal of 8 bases from V and 2 bases from J, the junction contained 8 bases not matched to a gene. As to this clone: What it binds is unknown.

Sequencing used immunoSEQ multiplex PCR; TCRdb keeps in-frame clones, though not all of them. The table includes approximately 160,000 clones, around nine tenths detected once. The source is a human donor with chronic lymphocytic leukemia. V usage is TRBV7-9 and J usage is TRBJ2-7, with TRBD2 matching 8 bases. The sample in question was PBMCs, obtained at disease progression, from a patient treated with ibrutinib. This CDR3 reads CASCPGGSAYEQYF. DNA for the CDR3: TGTGCCAGCTGTCCGGGGGGGTCAGCCTACGAGCAGTACTTC.